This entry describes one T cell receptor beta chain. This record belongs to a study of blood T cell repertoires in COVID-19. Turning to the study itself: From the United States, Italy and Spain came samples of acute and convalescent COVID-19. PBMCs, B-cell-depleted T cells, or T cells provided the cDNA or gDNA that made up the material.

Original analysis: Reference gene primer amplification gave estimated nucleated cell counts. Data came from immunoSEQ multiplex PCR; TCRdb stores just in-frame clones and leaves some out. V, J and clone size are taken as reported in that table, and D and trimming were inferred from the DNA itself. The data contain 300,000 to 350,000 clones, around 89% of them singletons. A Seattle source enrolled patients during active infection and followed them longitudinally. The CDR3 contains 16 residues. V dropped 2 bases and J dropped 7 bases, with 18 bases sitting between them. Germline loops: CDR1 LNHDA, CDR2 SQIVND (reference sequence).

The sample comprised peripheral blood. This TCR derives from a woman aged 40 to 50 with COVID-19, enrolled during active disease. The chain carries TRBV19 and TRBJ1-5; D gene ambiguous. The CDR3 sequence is CASSITHSWANQPQHF. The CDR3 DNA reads TGTGCCAGTAGTATAACTCACAGCTGGGCGAACCAGCCCCAGCATTTT.